The 30 T cell receptor beta chains listed next were all sequenced from one sample in a study of blood T cell repertoires in COVID-19. Repertoires were generated with immunoSEQ multiplex PCR, while TCRdb's copy carries only in-frame clones and drops some. The sample lists 450,000 to 500,000 clones, approximately 85% occurring once. Sample: peripheral blood. These receptors came from a human donor in a cohort sampled during active COVID-19.

V is TRBV5-6 and J is TRBJ1-5; D perhaps matches TRBD1 (6 bases). The CDR3 contains 14 residues. Trimming took off 0 bases at V and 3 bases at J, with 7 bases between the two ends. Germline CDR1 is SGHDT and CDR2 is YYEEEE. Written as DNA, the CDR3 is TGTGCCAGCAGCTTGGGACAGGTCAATCAGCCCCAGCATTTT. It encodes CASSLGQVNQPQHF.

The chain links TRBV7-9 to TRBJ2-5, with 9 nucleotides matching TRBD1. This CDR3 contains 14 residues. The J segment lost 2 bases and the V segment lost 3 bases, leaving 1 base of the junction unmatched. In germline, CDR1 is SEHNR, CDR2 FQNEAQ (reference sequence). DNA of the CDR3: TGTGCCAGCAGCTTTGGGACAGGGCAAGAGACCCAGTACTTC. This gives the protein CASSFGTGQETQYF.

CDR3 in amino acids: CASSEGGDLYEQYF. The CDR3 region has the DNA TGTGCCAGCAGTGAGGGCGGGGACCTCTACGAGCAGTACTTC. The J gene is TRBJ2-7, the V gene TRBV6-1, with D possibly matching TRBD2 (6 bases). The CDR3 runs to 14 residues. Per germline, CDR1 MNHNS and CDR2 SASEGT. Trimming shortened V by 3 bases and J by 3 bases, and 12 bases separated the two germline ends.

The V call is TRBV5-4, the J call TRBJ1-4, with D tentatively TRBD1 (6 bases). The CDR3 extends over 15 amino acids. Per the germline V gene, CDR1 is SGHNT and CDR2 is YYREEE (reference sequence). The V end was cut by 3 bases, the J end by 3 bases, with 12 bases between. The CDR3 loop reads CASSSRTEANEKLFF. The DNA of the CDR3 is TGTGCCAGCAGCTCTAGGACAGAGGCTAATGAAAAACTGTTTTTT.

The chain joins TRBV18 to TRBJ1-1, with D perhaps matching TRBD1 (6 bases). V lost 3 bases, J lost 0 bases, and 11 bases lay in between. The CDR3 is 15 amino acids. CDR1 is KGHSH, CDR2 LQKENI, per germline. The CDR3 nucleotides are TGTGCCAGCTCACCGACGCAGGGGATGAACACTGAAGCTTTCTTT. Protein sequence: CASSPTQGMNTEAFF.

J is TRBJ2-2 and V is TRBV28; D is perhaps TRBD2 (6 bases). Germline V gene lookup returns CDR1 MDHEN and CDR2 SYDVKM. The CDR3 covers 16 residues. Trimming removed 6 bases at V and 2 bases at J, with 16 bases between. The CDR3 loop is CASSLNLASNTGELFF. The CDR3 DNA follows: TGTGCCAGCAGCCTTAACCTAGCGAGTAACACCGGGGAGCTGTTTTTT.

The chain uses TRBV18 and TRBJ1-1; D not certain. The CDR3 sequence is 16 residues long. Germline V gene data show CDR1 as KGHSH and CDR2 as LQKENI. V lost 11 bases to trimming and J lost 4 bases, with 26 bases between them. The CDR3 region is CASLEGGRVQTTEAFF. As DNA, the CDR3 is TGTGCCTCCTTAGAGGGCGGACGAGTACAAACCACTGAAGCTTTCTTT.

V gene TRBV6-4 combines with J gene TRBJ1-1, with D perhaps matching TRBD1 (6 bases). Trimming took off 5 bases at V and 4 bases at J, with 11 bases between the two ends. The CDR3 spans 13 residues. The V gene's germline CDR1 is MRHNA and CDR2 SNTAGT. DNA of the CDR3: TGTGCCAGCAGTCAAGCCAGGGGCACTGAAGCTTTCTTT. Translation: CASSQARGTEAFF.

J is TRBJ1-1 and V is TRBV19; D ambiguous. Germline lookup yields CDR1 LNHDA and CDR2 SQIVND (reference sequence). This CDR3 has 15 residues. V lost 9 bases, J lost 3 bases, and 20 bases lay in between. The CDR3 spells CASKAGRRVDTEAFF. DNA of the CDR3: TGTGCCAGCAAGGCAGGCCGGCGGGTAGACACTGAAGCTTTCTTT.

The sample holds a few counts of this clone. V gene TRBV5-1 combines with J gene TRBJ2-2, with 9 bases matching TRBD2. This CDR3 spans 15 amino acids. Germline loops: CDR1 SGHRS, CDR2 YFSETQ. The V segment lost 1 base and the J segment 6 bases; nucleotides outside the gene matches: 4. CDR3: CASSLQGLAPGELFF. DNA of the CDR3: TGCGCCAGCAGCTTGCAGGGACTAGCTCCCGGGGAGCTGTTTTTT.

V gene TRBV28 combines with J gene TRBJ2-7, with 7 nucleotides matching TRBD2. CDR3 length equals 16 residues. J was trimmed by 3 bases and V by 6 bases; bases with no gene match: 14. Germline V gene lookup returns CDR1 MDHEN and CDR2 SYDVKM. The CDR3 DNA is TGTGCCAGCAGGCCGGGCGGGAGTGCGACCCTCTACGAGCAGTACTTC. Protein product: CASRPGGSATLYEQYF.

The rearrangement uses TRBV12-3 or TRBV12-4 and TRBJ2-2; D is unclear. This CDR3 contains 12 residues. Trimming shortened V by 1 base and J by 6 bases, and 3 bases separated the two germline ends. This CDR3 reads CASSLVAGELFF. DNA for the CDR3: TGTGCCAGCAGTTTAGTAGCCGGGGAGCTGTTTTTT.

The V call is TRBV7-9, the J call TRBJ1-5; 7 bases are shared with TRBD1. The junction had 5 bases not matched to a gene; V was cut back by 3 bases and J by 6 bases. The CDR3 has 14 residues. Germline V gene lookup returns CDR1 SEHNR and CDR2 FQNEAQ (reference sequence). CDR3 nucleotides: TGTGCCAGCAGCTTCGGACAGGTAACTCAGCCCCAGCATTTT. Protein product: CASSFGQVTQPQHF.

In DNA, the CDR3 is TGTGCCAGCAGCAAAGGACTAGCGGGAGGGGAGACCCAGTACTTC. Translated, it gives CASSKGLAGGETQYF. J is TRBJ2-5 and V is TRBV9; 15 bases align to TRBD2. The germline V gene has CDR1 SGDLS and CDR2 YYNGEE. With 4 bases clipped from V and 5 bases from J, the junction kept 3 bases outside the gene matches. CDR3 length: 15 amino acids.

The chain links TRBV19 to TRBJ2-5; 7 nucleotides match TRBD2. Germline V gives CDR1 LNHDA, CDR2 SQIVND (reference sequence). The CDR3 totals 15 residues. The V and J ends lost 4 bases and 1 base, in that order; junction bases with no gene match: 6. Written as DNA, the CDR3 is TGTGCCAGTAGTAACCCCGGGAGGCCCCAAGAGACCCAGTACTTC. Translation: CASSNPGRPQETQYF.

This clone has more than one count but fewer than ten. The chain links TRBV6-1 to TRBJ2-4; 8 bases align to TRBD1. The CDR3 totals 20 residues. Trimming took 0 bases from V and 1 from J; bases not matched to a gene: 14. Germline values: CDR1 MNHNS, CDR2 SASEGT. The CDR3 is CASSEASAYSRGRAKNIQYF. In DNA, the CDR3 is TGTGCCAGCAGTGAAGCTTCGGCGTACTCCAGGGGGCGGGCCAAAAACATTCAGTACTTC.

The V call is TRBV18, the J call TRBJ2-7; a possible D gene is TRBD2 (6 bases). Between the trimmed V and J ends, which lost 3 bases and 3 bases, there was a span of 18 bases. The germline gives CDR1 KGHSH, CDR2 LQKENI. The CDR3 consists of 16 residues. The CDR3 DNA reads TGTGCCAGCTCACCCGGAGGGGCGCGGAGCGACTACGAGCAGTACTTC. This encodes CASSPGGARSDYEQYF. Based on the CDR3 plus reference TRBV18 and TRBJ2-7, the full variable domain is NAGVMQNPRHLVRRRGQEARLRCSPMKGHSHVYWYRQLPEEGLKFMVYLQKENIIDESGMPKERFSAEFPKEGPSILRIQQVVRGDSAAYFCASSPGGARSDYEQYFGPGTRLTVT.

This clone appeared once. This chain joins TRBV6-6 and TRBJ1-6, with 9 positions matching TRBD1. The CDR3 totals 15 residues. Germline trimming cut 6 bases from V and 8 bases from J; bases unmatched to any gene: 8. Germline lookup yields CDR1 MNHNY and CDR2 SVGAGI (reference sequence). In DNA form, the CDR3 reads TGTGCCAGCAGAACCACAGGGGACAGGGATTCACCCCTCCACTTT. Encoded protein: CASRTTGDRDSPLHF.

The genes are TRBV7-2 and TRBJ2-5, with D unclear. V was shortened by 6 bases and J by 5 bases, with 13 bases between the two germline ends. This CDR3 comprises 13 residues. Germline V gives CDR1 SGHTA, CDR2 FQGNSA. The DNA of the CDR3 is TGTGCCAGCAGTTTCCCCGGAGTGGAGACCCAGTACTTC. It specifies CASSFPGVETQYF.

The chain recombines TRBV2 with TRBJ2-2; D is uncertain. The V end was cut by 7 bases, the J end by 4 bases, with 13 bases between. Per the germline V gene, CDR1 is SNHLY and CDR2 is FYNNEI. This CDR3 region has 14 residues. The CDR3 region has the DNA TGTGCCAGCACAATAGTGGCGGTCACCGGGGAGCTGTTTTTT. Its protein product is CASTIVAVTGELFF.

V is TRBV5-1 and J is TRBJ2-6; tentatively, D is TRBD1 (6 bases). The CDR3 runs to 16 residues. The V end lost 2 bases, the J end lost 4 bases, and 13 bases lay between the germline ends. Germline CDR1 is SGHRS and CDR2 is YFSETQ. The CDR3 bases are TGCGCCAGCAGCTTTGACAGGCGGCCGGGGGCCAACGTCCTGACTTTC. Translated: CASSFDRRPGANVLTF.

The chain combines TRBV7-9 with TRBJ2-7, with D possibly TRBD2 on 6 matching bases. The CDR3 runs 14 residues. Trimming shortened V by 2 bases and J by 3 bases, and 11 bases separated the two germline ends. Looked up from germline, CDR1 is SEHNR and CDR2 is FQNEAQ (reference sequence). The CDR3 sequence: CASSLTGTRYEQYF. The CDR3 region has the DNA TGTGCCAGCAGCTTAACCGGGACTCGCTACGAGCAGTACTTC.

The V and J genes are TRBV6-2 or TRBV6-3 and TRBJ1-2, with D maybe TRBD1 (6 bases). The CDR3 has 13 residues. Germline CDR1 and CDR2: MNHEY and SVGEGT. The V gene lost 6 bases and the J gene lost 8 bases, with 16 bases spanning the gap. The CDR3 here is CASSTGQTSGYTF. CDR3 DNA: TGTGCCAGCAGCACCGGACAGACCAGCGGCTACACCTTC.

This sequence joins TRBV3-1 (or the pseudogene TRBV3-2) and TRBJ2-7; no definite D call. CDR3 length: 13 residues. V lost 2 bases, J lost 0 bases, and 5 bases lay in between. The V gene's germline CDR1 is LGHDT and CDR2 YNNKEL (reference sequence). Here the CDR3 reads CASSQPDSYEQYF. The CDR3 nucleotides read TGTGCCAGCAGCCAACCAGACTCCTACGAGCAGTACTTC.

V usage is TRBV10-3 and J usage is TRBJ2-5; 10 bases align to TRBD1. Germline V gene sequence: CDR1 ENHRY, CDR2 SYGVKD. Trimming at V came to 5 bases and at J to 2 bases, leaving 2 bases not matched to a gene. The CDR3 contains 14 residues. CDR3 loop: CAISRDRGQETQYF. CDR3 coding DNA: TGTGCCATCAGTAGGGACAGGGGACAAGAGACCCAGTACTTC.

The chain has TRBV28 and TRBJ1-2; TRBD1 agrees at 7 bases. The V gene's germline CDR1 is MDHEN and CDR2 SYDVKM. V lost 3 bases to trimming and J lost 4 bases; unmatched junction nucleotides: 8. The CDR3 length is 15 residues. CDR3 sequence reads: CASSLGDSPVYGYTF. The CDR3 region has the DNA TGTGCCAGCAGTTTGGGGGACAGTCCTGTCTATGGCTACACCTTC.

This chain's CDR3 is CASSPRGRGWDQPQHF. CDR3 in DNA: TGTGCCAGCAGCCCAAGGGGGCGCGGATGGGATCAGCCCCAGCATTTT. The chain links TRBV5-6 to TRBJ1-5, with TRBD1 identical over 7 bases. Germline trimming cut 4 bases from V and 5 bases from J; bases unmatched to any gene: 12. The germline V gene has CDR1 SGHDT and CDR2 YYEEEE. The CDR3 spans 16 residues.

V and J are TRBV15 and TRBJ2-3; 7 bases agree with TRBD2. Losses at the gene ends were 0 bases for V and 2 bases for J; bases not matched to a gene: 2. Germline V lookup: CDR1 LNHNV, CDR2 YYDKDF (reference sequence). The CDR3 sequence is 15 residues long. CDR3 residues: CATSRDTSATDTQYF. DNA for the CDR3: TGTGCCACCAGCAGAGATACTAGCGCCACAGATACGCAGTATTTT.

The chain combines TRBV7-2 with TRBJ2-1; maybe TRBD2 (5 bases). The germline V gene encodes CDR1 SGHTA and CDR2 FQGNSA. The CDR3 has 13 residues. The V gene lost 3 bases and the J gene lost 10 bases, with 13 bases spanning the gap. The CDR3: CASSLDRTGEQFF. In DNA form, the CDR3 reads TGTGCCAGCAGCTTGGACCGGACGGGGGAGCAGTTCTTC.

Note on this clone: The sample contains more than one DNA sequence encoding this CDR3. The DNA for the CDR3 is TGCAGCGTTAGGACGGGAGGGAACACTGAAGCTTTCTTT. Residues: CSVRTGGNTEAFF. The chain joins TRBV29-1 to TRBJ1-1; the D is unclear. Per the germline V gene, CDR1 is SQVTM and CDR2 is ANQGSEA. This CDR3 is built from 13 residues. Trimming cost V 5 bases and J 1 base, with 11 bases left between them.